The 19 T cell receptor beta chains below were found in one sample sequenced in a study of cytomegalovirus exposure and HLA in healthy donors. 13 Jbeta primers and 60 Vbeta primers were used for the PCR. Profiling relied on immunoSEQ multiplex PCR, and the TCRdb table lists in-frame clones only, not all of them. The table has 150,000 to 200,000 clones, over 70% seen once. The sequencing sample was made of PBMCs. The origin of the receptors is a woman aged 40 to 50 in good health and CMV-seronegative.

The table lists this clone with a few counts. The rearrangement links TRBV11-1 to TRBJ1-5; D is unclear. Trimming shortened V by 1 base and J by 7 bases, and 14 bases separated the two germline ends. CDR1 SGHAT and CDR2 FQDESV come from the germline V gene (reference sequence). This CDR3 spans 15 amino acids. CDR3 loop: CASSLDAGKGQPQHF. The CDR3 nucleotides read TGTGCCAGCAGCTTAGACGCGGGGAAAGGGCAGCCCCAGCATTTT.

The DNA for the CDR3 is TGTGCCAGCAGCTCAAGGGGGCAAGAGACCCAGTACTTC. Protein: CASSSRGQETQYF. The rearrangement joins TRBV7-9 to TRBJ2-5; perhaps TRBD1 as D (6 bases). The length of the CDR3 is 13 residues. Deletions cut 4 bases from V and 2 bases from J, with 8 bases between. CDR1 and CDR2 (germline): SEHNR, FQNEAQ (reference sequence).

This chain uses TRBV4-1 with TRBJ2-5; weak D call: TRBD1 (5 bases). This CDR3 is built from 14 residues. CDR1 and CDR2 (germline): MGHRA, YSYEKL. V was shortened by 7 bases and J by 3 bases, with 15 bases between the two germline ends. The chain's CDR3 is CASTEHPGKETQYF. In DNA, the CDR3 is TGCGCCAGCACCGAACACCCAGGGAAAGAGACCCAGTACTTC.

The V gene is TRBV7-8, the J gene TRBJ2-1, with TRBD2 as a possible D gene (6 bases). CDR3 length: 17 residues. Germline lookup yields CDR1 SGHVS and CDR2 FQNEAQ. V lost 0 bases to trimming and J lost 7 bases, with 19 bases between them. The CDR3 region is CASSLAGGMVVMNEQFF. The DNA of the CDR3 is TGTGCCAGCAGCTTAGCCGGCGGGATGGTGGTCATGAATGAGCAGTTCTTC.

The chain is built from TRBV6-1 and TRBJ1-6; TRBD1 might be the D (5 bases). The germline gives CDR1 MNHNS, CDR2 SASEGT. The CDR3 is 12 amino acids. Trimming stripped 6 bases from V and 9 bases from J, with 9 bases between. CDR3 protein: CASRQVGSPLHF. The CDR3 DNA is TGTGCCAGCAGACAGGTCGGTTCACCCCTCCACTTT.

This clone was picked up a small number of times. This CDR3 reads CASSRFNYGYTF. CDR3 nucleotides: TGTGCCAGCTCGAGGTTTAACTATGGCTACACCTTC. The V gene is TRBV28, the J gene TRBJ1-2; the D is unclear. V lost 8 bases, J lost 1 base, and 8 bases lay in between. Germline values: CDR1 MDHEN, CDR2 SYDVKM. The CDR3 is 12 amino acids.

This sequence joins TRBV7-9 and TRBJ1-4; no reliable D call. V lost 4 bases to trimming and J lost 9 bases, with 21 bases between them. Looked up from germline, CDR1 is SEHNR and CDR2 is FQNEAQ (reference sequence). This CDR3 contains 16 residues. In nucleotides, the CDR3 is TGTGCCAGCAGCTCCCTCCTGGAGGGATTTATGCAAAAACTGTTTTTT. It yields the protein CASSSLLEGFMQKLFF.

The table lists this clone with a count of one. The CDR3 region is CASSPQGNYGYTF. The CDR3 DNA reads TGCGCCAGCAGCCCCCAGGGGAACTATGGCTACACCTTC. V and J are TRBV5-1 and TRBJ1-2, with a tentative D call TRBD1 (6 bases). The CDR3 covers 13 residues. The germline V and J ends were trimmed by 4 bases and 2 bases, with 9 bases remaining between them. CDR1 and CDR2 (germline): SGHRS, YFSETQ.

The chain uses TRBV6-1 and TRBJ2-2, with 10 positions matching TRBD2. In germline, CDR1 is MNHNS, CDR2 SASEGT. With 2 bases clipped from V and 3 bases from J, the junction kept 0 bases outside the gene matches. The CDR3 totals 15 residues. CDR3 DNA: TGTGCCAGCAGTGAACTAGCGGGAGACACCGGGGAGCTGTTTTTT. The encoded protein is CASSELAGDTGELFF.

The chain uses TRBV15 and TRBJ2-7; a weak D match, TRBD2 (5 bases). The germline V gene encodes CDR1 LNHNV and CDR2 YYDKDF (reference sequence). CDR3 size: 13 residues. V lost 9 bases and J 4 bases, leaving 16 bases between the germline ends. CDR3: CATRGGSSYEQYF. In nucleotides, the CDR3 is TGTGCCACGCGAGGAGGTTCTTCTTACGAGCAGTACTTC.

The rearrangement uses TRBV19 and TRBJ2-5; no definite D call. V gave up 5 bases and J gave up 1 base, with 11 bases separating them. Germline V gene lookup returns CDR1 LNHDA and CDR2 SQIVND (reference sequence). CDR3 length: 14 amino acids. Written as DNA, the CDR3 is TGTGCCAGTAGTGACATAGTGACCCAAGAGACCCAGTACTTC. This translates into CASSDIVTQETQYF.

The J gene is TRBJ1-3, the V gene TRBV15; D is possibly TRBD1 (5 bases). Deletions cut 0 bases from V and 3 bases from J, with 21 bases between. CDR1 is LNHNV, CDR2 YYDKDF, per germline (reference sequence). This CDR3 region has 19 residues. In DNA, the CDR3 is TGTGCCACCAGCAGAGATTTGGCGTTGGGGGGTTTGGGTGGAAACACCATATATTTT. It encodes CATSRDLALGGLGGNTIYF.

The chain employs TRBV11-2 and TRBJ2-1; 8 positions match TRBD2. The trim removed 5 bases at V and 7 bases at J, leaving 7 bases unmatched. Germline values: CDR1 SGHAT, CDR2 FQNNGV. The CDR3 is made up of 14 amino acids. CDR3 nucleotides: TGTGCCAGCAGCCGAGGACGGGAGGGTAATGAGCAGTTCTTC. It specifies CASSRGREGNEQFF.

The chain recombines TRBV7-9 with TRBJ2-7; 10 bases are a match to TRBD1. Trimming removed 5 bases from V and 3 bases from J; junction bases left unmatched: 13. The CDR3 is 17 amino acids. Germline CDR1 reads SEHNR; CDR2 reads FQNEAQ (reference sequence). The CDR3: CASSPRSRDRGRYEQYF. The CDR3 DNA reads TGTGCCAGCAGCCCTCGATCCCGGGACAGGGGTCGCTACGAGCAGTACTTC.

V gene TRBV19 combines with J gene TRBJ1-5, with 8 positions matching TRBD1. V lost 1 base and J lost 4; bases outside the gene matches: 6. CDR3 length: 16 amino acids. Germline V gives CDR1 LNHDA, CDR2 SQIVND (reference sequence). This chain's CDR3 is CASSIGNRGVNQPQHF. As DNA, the CDR3 is TGTGCCAGTAGTATAGGTAACAGGGGGGTAAATCAGCCCCAGCATTTT.

This chain uses TRBV28 with TRBJ1-2; 7 bases map to TRBD1. CDR3 size: 12 residues. Germline V gene sequence: CDR1 MDHEN, CDR2 SYDVKM. V lost 6 bases and J lost 4; bases outside the gene matches: 2. In DNA form, the CDR3 reads TGTGCCAGCAGGGACAGGATCTATGGCTACACCTTC. Protein product: CASRDRIYGYTF.

This rearrangement joins TRBV7-3 to TRBJ2-1; maybe TRBD1 (6 bases). The V gene lost 2 bases and the J gene lost 7 bases, with 12 bases spanning the gap. There are 14 residues in the CDR3. The germline V gene encodes CDR1 SGHTA and CDR2 FQGTGA. CDR3 residues: CASSLGGSGNEQFF. Written as DNA, the CDR3 is TGTGCCAGCAGCTTAGGGGGCTCTGGGAATGAGCAGTTCTTC.

The chain links TRBV9 to TRBJ1-1; a possible D gene is TRBD1 (5 bases). Germline lookup yields CDR1 SGDLS and CDR2 YYNGEE. The V and J ends lost 4 bases and 3 bases respectively, with 16 bases between them. The CDR3 contains 15 residues. CDR3 sequence: CASSTRDGGYTEAFF. The CDR3 bases are TGTGCCAGCAGCACTAGAGACGGGGGGTACACTGAAGCTTTCTTT.

This clone was found once. The gene calls are TRBV5-5 and TRBJ1-3; TRBD1 matches at 10 bases. Per germline, CDR1 SGHKS and CDR2 YYEKEE (reference sequence). With 7 bases clipped from V and 2 bases from J, the junction kept 12 bases outside the gene matches. The CDR3 length is 17 residues. The CDR3, as DNA: TGTGCCAGCTGGATGGGTCGGGACAGGGGCCCTGGAAACACCATATATTTT. As protein: CASWMGRDRGPGNTIYF.